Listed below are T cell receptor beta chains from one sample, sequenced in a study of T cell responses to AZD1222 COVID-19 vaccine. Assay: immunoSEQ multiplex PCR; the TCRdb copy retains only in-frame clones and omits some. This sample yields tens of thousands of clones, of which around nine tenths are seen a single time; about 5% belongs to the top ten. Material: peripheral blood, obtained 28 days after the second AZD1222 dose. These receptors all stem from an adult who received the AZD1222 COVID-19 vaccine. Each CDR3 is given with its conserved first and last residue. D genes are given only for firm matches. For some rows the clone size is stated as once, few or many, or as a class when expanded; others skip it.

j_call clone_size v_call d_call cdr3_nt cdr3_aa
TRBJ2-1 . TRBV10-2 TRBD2 TGCGCCAGCAGCACACTAGCGGGGGGGTCAGGTGAGCAGTTCTTC CASSTLAGGSGEQFF
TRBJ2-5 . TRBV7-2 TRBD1 TGTGCCAGCAGCTTCCAGGGACAGTCTGCTGCAGAGACCCAGTACTTC CASSFQGQSAAETQYF
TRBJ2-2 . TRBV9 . TGTGCCAGCAGCGTTTATGGGGGGCCGAACACCGGGGAGCTGTTTTTT CASSVYGGPNTGELFF
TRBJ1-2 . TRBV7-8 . TGTGCCAGCAGTTTCCGCGACGGGACCTATGGCTACACCTTC CASSFRDGTYGYTF
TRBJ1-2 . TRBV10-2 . TGCGCCAGCGGTCTAGACTCCTATGGCTACACCTTC CASGLDSYGYTF
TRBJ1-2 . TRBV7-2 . TGTGCCAGCAGCTTAGCGGGACCGCCTGGCTACACCTTC CASSLAGPPGYTF
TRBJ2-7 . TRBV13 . TGTGCCAGCAGCTTATTTTCAGGGGAGAAGGGCGAGCAGTACTTC CASSLFSGEKGEQYF
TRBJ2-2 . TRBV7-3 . TGTGCCAGCAGCTTACTGCGGAGGGAAGTAGACACCGGGGAGCTGTTTTTT CASSLLRREVDTGELFF
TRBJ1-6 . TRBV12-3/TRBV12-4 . TGTGCCAGCCGGCGCGGGGGGGGATCACCCCTCCACTTT CASRRGGGSPLHF
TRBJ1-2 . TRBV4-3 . TGCGCCAGCAGCCAAGGGGCGGAGGGCTATGGCTACACCTTC CASSQGAEGYGYTF
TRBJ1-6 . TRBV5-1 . TGCGCCAGCAGCTTGGAAGGACTGAGCTCCTATAATTCACCCCTCCACTTT CASSLEGLSSYNSPLHF
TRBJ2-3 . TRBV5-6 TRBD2 TGTGCCAGCAGCTCCGGACTAGCGGGGTGGGATACGCAGTATTTT CASSSGLAGWDTQYF
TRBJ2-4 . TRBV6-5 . TGTGCCAGCAGTCTATCGACAGCGAGAAACATTCAGTACTTC CASSLSTARNIQYF
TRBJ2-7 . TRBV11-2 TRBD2 TGTGCCAGCAGACTCGGACTAGCGGGTTTCTCCTACGAGCAGTACTTC CASRLGLAGFSYEQYF
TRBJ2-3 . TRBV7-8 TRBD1 TGTGCCAGCAGCTTTGGAAAGGGGGCCTCGGATACGCAGTATTTT CASSFGKGASDTQYF
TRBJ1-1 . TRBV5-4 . TGTGCCAGCAGCTTGGAGTGGGGCCCCACTGAAGCTTTCTTT CASSLEWGPTEAFF
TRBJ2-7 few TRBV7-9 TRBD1 TGTGCCAGCAGCTCCTACGACAGGGGAACCTACGAGCAGTACTTC CASSSYDRGTYEQYF
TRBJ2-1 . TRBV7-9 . TGTGCCAGCAGCTTATACGGGGGCTTATCCAATGAGCAGTTCTTC CASSLYGGLSNEQFF
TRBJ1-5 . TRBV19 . TGTGCCAGTAGTATAGATTATTCAGGGGGCAATCAGCCCCAGCATTTT CASSIDYSGGNQPQHF
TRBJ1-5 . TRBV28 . TGTGCCAGCAGCATCCCGGGACACGAAGTTAATCAGCCCCAGCATTTT CASSIPGHEVNQPQHF
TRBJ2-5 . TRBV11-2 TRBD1 TGTGCCAGCAGCTTCTCAGGGGGCTTGGAGACCCAGTACTTC CASSFSGGLETQYF
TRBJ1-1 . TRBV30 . TGTGCCTGGAGGCGGGGCAGGGTGAACACTGAAGCTTTCTTT CAWRRGRVNTEAFF
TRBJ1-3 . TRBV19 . TGTGCCAGTAGTATTGACTTCGCCTCTGGAAACACCATATATTTT CASSIDFASGNTIYF
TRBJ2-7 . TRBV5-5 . TGTGCCAGCAGCTGGTCGGACGGGACCTACGAGCAGTACTTC CASSWSDGTYEQYF
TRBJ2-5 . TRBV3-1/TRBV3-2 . TGTGCCAGCAGCCAAGGAGGGGAGACCCAGTACTTC CASSQGGETQYF
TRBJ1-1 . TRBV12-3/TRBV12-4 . TGTGCCAGCAGTTTCACCAGCACTGAAGCTTTCTTT CASSFTSTEAFF
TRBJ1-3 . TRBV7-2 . TGTGCCAGCAGCTTGACTCACCAGGGTGGAAACACCATATATTTT CASSLTHQGGNTIYF
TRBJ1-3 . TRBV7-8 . TGTGCCAGCAGCTTAGTGGTGGCACAGTTCTCTGGAAACACCATATATTTT CASSLVVAQFSGNTIYF
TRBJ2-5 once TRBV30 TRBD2 TGTGCCTGGGGACTAGCAGGGCCAGAGACCCAGTACTTC CAWGLAGPETQYF
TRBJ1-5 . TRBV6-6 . TGTGCCAGCACCTACAAAGGGACTAGCAATTTCGATATCAATCAGCCCCAGCATTTT CASTYKGTSNFDINQPQHF
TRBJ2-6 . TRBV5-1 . TGCGCCAGCAGAGTGGACGCCTACTCTGGGGCCAACGTCCTGACTTTC CASRVDAYSGANVLTF
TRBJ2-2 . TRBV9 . TGTGCCAGCAGCGTAGACAGGAAGTCCGGGGAGCTGTTTTTT CASSVDRKSGELFF
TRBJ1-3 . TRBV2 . TGTGCCAGCAGGGAGGTTCGGGGCACCTCTGGAAACACCATATATTTT CASREVRGTSGNTIYF
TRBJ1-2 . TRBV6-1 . TGTGCCAGCAGTGAAGGATGGGGAAATAGCTATGGCTACACCTTC CASSEGWGNSYGYTF
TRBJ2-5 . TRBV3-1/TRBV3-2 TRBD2 TGTGCCAGCAGCCAGGGACTAGCTGTCCAAGAGACCCAGTACTTC CASSQGLAVQETQYF
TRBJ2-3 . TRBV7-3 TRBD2 TGTGCCAGCAGCTTAACGGCCGCGGGGGGAGGAACAGATACGCAGTATTTT CASSLTAAGGGTDTQYF
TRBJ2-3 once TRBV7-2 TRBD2 TGTGCCAGCAGCTCCTTCCCCGGGACTAGCGGGGGGGCTGGAGATACGCAGTATTTT CASSSFPGTSGGAGDTQYF
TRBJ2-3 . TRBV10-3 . TGTGCCATCCAGGGGGGCCGCACAGATACGCAGTATTTT CAIQGGRTDTQYF
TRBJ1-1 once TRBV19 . TGTGCCAGTAAATATGGCATGGACACTGAAGCTTTCTTT CASKYGMDTEAFF
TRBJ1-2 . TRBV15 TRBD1 TGTGCCACCAGCAGGGAATCCCGGGACAGGGGGCAAGGCTACACCTTC CATSRESRDRGQGYTF
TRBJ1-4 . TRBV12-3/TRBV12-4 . TGTGCCAGCAGCCGGGCCAATGAAAAACTGTTTTTT CASSRANEKLFF
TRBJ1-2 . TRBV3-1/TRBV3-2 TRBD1 TGTGCCAGCAGTTTGGCCGGGACAGGGGGCTATGGCTACACCTTC CASSLAGTGGYGYTF
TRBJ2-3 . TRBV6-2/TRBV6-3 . TGTGCCAGCAGCCCCGGTAGCCTGGGCGCAGATACGCAGTATTTT CASSPGSLGADTQYF
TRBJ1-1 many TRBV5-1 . TGCGCCAGCAGCCCAGGGACAATTATGAACACTGAAGCTTTCTTT CASSPGTIMNTEAFF
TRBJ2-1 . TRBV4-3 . TGCGCCAGCAGCCAAGATTTAGGCAGGACTCATGAGCAGTTCTTC CASSQDLGRTHEQFF
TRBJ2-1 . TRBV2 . TGTGCCAGCAGTGGGGGGGGCGACAATGAGCAGTTCTTC CASSGGGDNEQFF
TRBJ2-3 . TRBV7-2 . TGTGCCAGCAGCTTAAATGCTCTCCATTTCACAGATACGCAGTATTTT CASSLNALHFTDTQYF
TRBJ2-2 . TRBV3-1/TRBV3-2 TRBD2 TGTGCCAGCAGCCGGAGCGGGGTCGACACCGGGGAGCTGTTTTTT CASSRSGVDTGELFF
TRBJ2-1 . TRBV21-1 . TGTGCCAGCAGCAAGGGACAGCCCTCAAACAATGAGCAGTTCTTC CASSKGQPSNNEQFF
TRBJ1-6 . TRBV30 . TGTGCCTGGACTGGCTCCTCGGATTCACCCCTCCACTTT CAWTGSSDSPLHF
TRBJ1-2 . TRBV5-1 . TGCGCCAGCAGCTTATATCCCAGGGCTAACTATGGCTACACCTTC CASSLYPRANYGYTF
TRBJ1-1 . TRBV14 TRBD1 TGTGCCAGCAGTCCTACAGGGGGCATAGACACTGAAGCTTTCTTT CASSPTGGIDTEAFF
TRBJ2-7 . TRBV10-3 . TGTGCCATCGGGGGCCAGGTCAACTACGAGCAGTACTTC CAIGGQVNYEQYF